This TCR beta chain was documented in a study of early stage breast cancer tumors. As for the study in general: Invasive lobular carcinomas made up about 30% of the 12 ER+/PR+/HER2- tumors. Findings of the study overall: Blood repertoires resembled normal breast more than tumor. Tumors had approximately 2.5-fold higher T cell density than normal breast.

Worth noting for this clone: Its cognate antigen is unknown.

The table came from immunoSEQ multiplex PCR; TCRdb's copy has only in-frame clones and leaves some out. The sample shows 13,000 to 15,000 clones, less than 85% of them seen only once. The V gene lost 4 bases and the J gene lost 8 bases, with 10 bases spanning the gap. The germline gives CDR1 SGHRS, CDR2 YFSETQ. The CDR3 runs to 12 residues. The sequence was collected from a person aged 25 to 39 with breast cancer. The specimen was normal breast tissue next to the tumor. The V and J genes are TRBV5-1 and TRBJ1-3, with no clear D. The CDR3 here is CASSPDLHTIYF. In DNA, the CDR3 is TGCGCCAGCAGCCCAGACTTGCACACCATATATTTT.